This T cell receptor beta chain was captured in a study of spatial heterogeneity in lung cancer. The wider study: There were, on average, more than ten raw-read appearances for each unique TCR and UMI combination.

Every molecule of TCR cDNA had its own unique molecular identifier. From the 5' RACE reads, TCRdb called clonotypes with MiXCR, one entry per CDR3 protein. The sample includes about 25,000 distinct CDR3 sequences, approximately 6% seen only once; the top ten take around 23%. Sample time point: blood at routine non-recurrence follow-up after resection. Sequencing was performed on whole RNA extracted from tumor and nontumor lung tissue, or from frozen PBMC, and the material was left unsorted. The sample holds many counts of this clonotype. Germline V gene data show CDR1 as DFQATT and CDR2 as SNEGSKA (reference sequence). The CDR3 is 13 residues long. The ends were cut back, 5 bases at V and 2 bases at J, with 11 bases in the middle.

J is TRBJ2-3 and V is TRBV20-1; D is undetermined. The sequence derives from a male donor with early-stage non-small cell lung cancer. This specimen consisted of PBMCs, obtained at follow-up. The CDR3 reads CSAPRRHTDTQYF. As DNA, the CDR3 is TGCAGTGCTCCACGACGCCACACAGATACGCAGTATTTT.